The TCR beta chain under discussion was sequenced for a study of blood T cell repertoires in COVID-19. TCRdb's copy holds only in-frame clones and misses some; the assay was immunoSEQ multiplex PCR. This table holds some 250,000 clones, less than 90% found once. The receptor's source is a man aged 55 to 69 with acute or convalescent COVID-19. Material for sequencing was peripheral blood.

CDR3: CASSQEGARRGNSPLHF. In DNA, the CDR3 is TGTGCCAGCAGCCAAGAAGGCGCCAGAAGGGGCAATTCACCCCTCCACTTT. The V and J genes are TRBV3-1 (or the pseudogene TRBV3-2) and TRBJ1-6; D might be TRBD1 (5 bases). The V gene's germline CDR1 is LGHDT and CDR2 YNNKEL (reference sequence). Trimming removed 0 bases at V and 7 bases at J, with 16 bases between. This CDR3 region has 17 residues.